This TCR beta chain stems from a study of T cells in Graves' hyperthyroidism and ophthalmopathy. Per the germline V gene, CDR1 is MDHEN and CDR2 is SYDVKM. V lost 7 bases and J 6 bases, leaving 12 bases between the germline ends. The CDR3 sequence is 12 residues long. Template material for amplifying TCR beta CDR3 regions consisted of RNA transcripts. HTBI primers were used for first-round RT-PCR of the TCR CDR3. Via MiXCR, TCRdb re-called the multiplex PCR reads, giving one row per CDR3 protein. The sample includes about 520,000 distinct CDR3 sequences, around 20% of them seen just once. This clonotype showed up many times.

The source of this sequence is a man aged 18 to 30 with Graves' hyperthyroidism. V is TRBV28 and J is TRBJ1-1; D gene unclear. Input material: blood. CDR3 sequence reads: CASIGRRAEAFF. CDR3 nucleotides: TGTGCCAGCATCGGTCGGAGAGCTGAAGCTTTCTTT.